These 4 T cell receptor beta chains share one sample of origin, sequenced in a study of glioma-infiltrating T cells after dendritic cell vaccination. The table came from immunoSEQ multiplex PCR; TCRdb's copy has only in-frame clones and leaves some out. Of fewer than 40,000 clones in the sample, roughly 90% were seen once. Sequenced material: blood, taken before dendritic cell vaccination. The receptor set was obtained from a human donor with glioblastoma.

The chain uses TRBV6-1 and TRBJ2-7, with 11 bases fitting TRBD2. The CDR3 is 15 residues long. Losses at the gene ends were 5 bases for V and 1 base for J; bases not matched to a gene: 4. Germline V gene sequence: CDR1 MNHNS, CDR2 SASEGT. In DNA, the CDR3 is TGTGCCAGCAGTCCCGGGACTAGCGGATCCTACGAGCAGTACTTC. It translates to CASSPGTSGSYEQYF.

This clone was seen only once. This chain's CDR3 is CASSYRGGGWADTQYF. The CDR3, as DNA: TGTGCCAGCAGTTACAGGGGCGGGGGCTGGGCAGATACGCAGTATTTT. V and J are TRBV6-5 and TRBJ2-3; tentative D call: TRBD2 (7 bases). The CDR3 has 16 amino acids. V gave up 2 bases and J gave up 4 bases, with 16 bases separating them. CDR1 MNHEY and CDR2 SVGAGI come from the germline V gene.

This clone was seen a handful of times. CDR3 sequence reads: CASSSGTAKETQYF. The CDR3 bases are TGTGCCAGCAGCTCCGGGACAGCCAAAGAGACCCAGTACTTC. The chain combines TRBV5-6 with TRBJ2-5; TRBD1 agrees at 7 bases. V shed 3 bases and J 3 bases; nucleotides not matched to a gene: 5. This CDR3 region has 14 residues. Per the germline V gene, CDR1 is SGHDT and CDR2 is YYEEEE.

The chain uses TRBV5-8 and TRBJ2-2; tentatively, D is TRBD1 (6 bases). The CDR3 sequence is 16 residues long. The germline V and J ends were trimmed by 0 bases and 2 bases, with 11 bases remaining between them. Germline V gene sequence: CDR1 SGHTS, CDR2 YDEGEE. CDR3 nucleotides: TGTGCCAGCAGCTTGGGGGACACTTATAACACCGGGGAGCTGTTTTTT. Amino acid sequence: CASSLGDTYNTGELFF.